These 28 T cell receptor beta chains were sequenced from one sample in a study of cytomegalovirus exposure and HLA in healthy donors. This PCR relied on a set of 60 Vbeta primers and 13 Jbeta primers. Profiled with immunoSEQ multiplex PCR; TCRdb holds only in-frame clones, not every one. Of over 150,000 clones detected, 70% to 80% appear once; the ten largest clones hold roughly 3%. The sequenced sample consisted of PBMCs. The receptors stem from a woman aged 25 to 39 in good health and CMV-seronegative.

This chain uses TRBV30 with TRBJ2-7; D is undetermined. The CDR3 consists of 15 residues. Germline V gives CDR1 GTSNPN, CDR2 SVGIG (reference sequence). V shed 4 bases and J shed 3 bases, with 19 bases lying between them. The CDR3 loop reads CAWTHNAWSDYEQYF. The DNA for the CDR3 is TGTGCCTGGACCCACAATGCTTGGAGTGACTACGAGCAGTACTTC.

The V and J genes are TRBV7-3 and TRBJ2-3; 11 positions agree with TRBD2. V shed 2 bases and J 4 bases; nucleotides not matched to a gene: 11. The CDR3 runs 18 residues. Per the germline V gene, CDR1 is SGHTA and CDR2 is FQGTGA. The CDR3 DNA follows: TGTGCCAGCAGCTTAGTAGTAGCGGGGGGGCCAGGTGCAGATACGCAGTATTTT. It translates to CASSLVVAGGPGADTQYF.

V usage is TRBV6-5 and J usage is TRBJ1-2; perhaps TRBD1 as D (5 bases). The CDR3 contains 15 residues. Trimming pared 3 bases from V and 4 bases from J, leaving 15 bases between. Looked up from germline, CDR1 is MNHEY and CDR2 is SVGAGI. The CDR3 DNA reads as TGTGCCAGCAGTTATGGGACTTCCCCGGGCTATGGCTACACCTTC. Protein product: CASSYGTSPGYGYTF.

The rearrangement joins TRBV2 to TRBJ2-7, with D tentatively TRBD1 (6 bases). Germline loops: CDR1 SNHLY, CDR2 FYNNEI. The V and J ends lost 6 bases and 4 bases respectively, with 16 bases between them. This CDR3 contains 14 residues. The CDR3 coding sequence is TGTGCCAGCAGCCCACAGGGAGTGGGGTACGAGCAGTACTTC. This translates into CASSPQGVGYEQYF.

This clone was detected a few times. The chain carries TRBV28 and TRBJ2-1, with TRBD2 as a possible D gene (5 bases). The CDR3 loop spans 15 amino acids. V dropped 1 base and J dropped 4 bases, with 11 bases sitting between them. CDR1 and CDR2 from the germline V gene are MDHEN and SYDVKM. CDR3 nucleotides: TGTGCCAGCAGTTTATCTCCCGGGATTTACAATGAGCAGTTCTTC. Translating gives CASSLSPGIYNEQFF.

The chain combines TRBV7-9 with TRBJ2-5; 12 nucleotides match TRBD2. The J call may be incorrect, as the DNA end agrees better with TRBJ2-7. This CDR3 comprises 18 residues. Germline V gene sequence: CDR1 SEHNR, CDR2 FQNEAQ (reference sequence). The CDR3 loop reads CASSSPSRLAGASYEQYF. The CDR3 DNA sequence: TGTGCCAGCAGCTCGCCCAGTAGACTAGCGGGAGCGTCCTACGAGCAGTACTTC.

There are a few counts of this clone. The gene calls are TRBV5-1 and TRBJ2-3, with TRBD1 as a possible D gene (6 bases). Trimming removed 2 bases from V and 0 bases from J, with 13 bases in between. There are 16 residues in the CDR3. Germline CDR1 is SGHRS and CDR2 is YFSETQ. The CDR3 reads CASSFGGPPSTDTQYF. CDR3 DNA sequence: TGCGCCAGCAGCTTTGGGGGCCCTCCTAGCACAGATACGCAGTATTTT. The complete variable domain, with remaining parts taken from reference TRBV5-1 and TRBJ2-3, reads KAGVTQTPRYLIKTRGQQVTLSCSPISGHRSVSWYQQTPGQGLQFLFEYFSETQRNKGNFPGRFSGRQFSNSRSEMNVSTLELGDSALYLCASSFGGPPSTDTQYFGPGTRLTVL.

This sequence joins TRBV30 and TRBJ1-1; 9 nucleotides match TRBD1. The V segment lost 7 bases and the J segment 5 bases; nucleotides outside the gene matches: 17. The CDR3 is 16 amino acids. Germline V gene data show CDR1 as GTSNPN and CDR2 as SVGIG (reference sequence). The CDR3 protein is CAFLSTGGGLITEAFF. CDR3 in DNA: TGTGCCTTCCTATCTACAGGGGGCGGTTTGATAACTGAAGCTTTCTTT.

The V and J genes are TRBV7-2 and TRBJ1-4; weak D call: TRBD1 (5 bases). Germline V lookup: CDR1 SGHTA, CDR2 FQGNSA. The germline V and J ends were trimmed by 2 bases and 1 base, with 5 bases remaining between them. The CDR3 extends over 14 amino acids. CDR3 coding DNA: TGTGCCAGCAGCTTACAGGGAACTAATGAAAAACTGTTTTTT. Translating gives CASSLQGTNEKLFF.

Concerning this clone itself: A junction end diverges from the germline sequence, so it may reflect a read error. The chain carries TRBV7-9 and TRBJ1-2; D remains unclear. Germline lookup yields CDR1 SEHNR and CDR2 FQNEAQ (reference sequence). The CDR3 has 14 residues. This CDR3 is CSSSLAGSNYGYTF. The CDR3 DNA is TGTTCCAGCAGCTTGGCGGGCAGTAACTATGGCTACACCTTC. The whole variable domain, filled in from reference TRBV7-9 and TRBJ1-2, reads DTGVSQNPRHKITKRGQNVTFRCDPISEHNRLYWYRQTLGQGPEFLTYFQNEAQLEKSRLLSDRFSAERPKGSFSTLEIQRTEQGDSAMYLCSSSLAGSNYGYTFGSGTRLTVV.

The rearrangement links TRBV19 to TRBJ1-2; 9 bases line up with TRBD1. Germline V CDR1 and CDR2: LNHDA, SQIVND (reference sequence). The CDR3 consists of 17 residues. V was clipped by 5 bases and J by 4 bases; unmatched bases: 14. The CDR3: CASSYITGQGTGYGYTF. The CDR3 DNA follows: TGTGCCAGTAGTTATATAACCGGACAGGGGACGGGCTATGGCTACACCTTC.

This chain links TRBV7-9 with TRBJ2-5; D is unresolved. The ends were cut back, 7 bases at V and 2 bases at J, with 5 bases in the middle. CDR3 length equals 11 residues. The germline CDR1 and CDR2 sequences are SEHNR and FQNEAQ (reference sequence). CDR3 sequence (DNA): TGTGCCAGCAAATCTCAAGAGACCCAGTACTTC. Amino acids: CASKSQETQYF. The complete variable domain, with remaining parts taken from reference TRBV7-9 and TRBJ2-5, reads DTGVSQNPRHKITKRGQNVTFRCDPISEHNRLYWYRQTLGQGPEFLTYFQNEAQLEKSRLLSDRFSAERPKGSFSTLEIQRTEQGDSAMYLCASKSQETQYFGPGTRLLVL.

This chain uses TRBV15 with TRBJ1-1; no reliable D call. Looked up from germline, CDR1 is LNHNV and CDR2 is YYDKDF (reference sequence). The CDR3 contains 15 residues. V lost 0 bases and J 6 bases, leaving 14 bases between the germline ends. This CDR3 reads CATSRDMDGVAEAFF. CDR3 coding DNA: TGTGCCACCAGCAGAGATATGGACGGGGTCGCTGAAGCTTTCTTT.

V gene TRBV10-3 combines with J gene TRBJ1-2, with D maybe TRBD1 (5 bases). V was trimmed by 10 bases and J by 4 bases, leaving 25 bases between them. The CDR3 spans 16 residues. CDR1 and CDR2 (germline): ENHRY, SYGVKD. The CDR3 sequence: CATGRLDHSDTYGYTF. CDR3 coding DNA: TGTGCCACAGGGCGTTTAGACCACTCGGATACCTATGGCTACACCTTC.

The chain carries TRBV10-3 and TRBJ1-1; D might be TRBD1 (6 bases). The V gene's germline CDR1 is ENHRY and CDR2 SYGVKD. Between the trimmed V and J ends, which lost 1 base and 1 base, there was a span of 16 bases. The CDR3 contains 17 residues. The DNA of the CDR3 is TGTGCCATCAGTGAGTTAGGGACGAAGACAGGGAACACTGAAGCTTTCTTT. Protein product: CAISELGTKTGNTEAFF.

The chain joins TRBV2 to TRBJ1-4; 7 nucleotides line up with TRBD1. The CDR3 is 17 residues long. CDR1 is SNHLY, CDR2 FYNNEI, per germline. After removal of 6 bases from V and 3 bases from J, the junction contained 13 bases not matched to a gene. The CDR3 loop reads CASSQITGTDPNEKLFF. The CDR3 DNA sequence: TGTGCCAGCAGCCAGATCACCGGGACAGATCCTAATGAAAAACTGTTTTTT.

The V and J genes are TRBV29-1 and TRBJ2-7, with a possible D match to TRBD1 (5 bases). This CDR3 has 12 residues. V lost 3 bases and J lost 3, with 9 bases in between. Germline values: CDR1 SQVTM, CDR2 ANQGSEA. The CDR3 DNA reads TGCAGCGTTGATGGTCAGGGCTACGAGCAGTACTTC. Protein product: CSVDGQGYEQYF.

The V gene is TRBV30, the J gene TRBJ2-7; the match to TRBD1 covers 7 bases. Germline loops: CDR1 GTSNPN, CDR2 SVGIG (reference sequence). The CDR3 consists of 14 residues. The V gene end was trimmed by 2 bases and the J gene end by 6 bases; junction bases not matched to a gene: 10. The CDR3, as DNA: TGTGCCTGGAGTTCGGGACAGCGGCATGTCGAGCAGTACTTC. Translated, it gives CAWSSGQRHVEQYF.

This clone has only a few counts. The genes are TRBV9 and TRBJ2-3, with a weak D call TRBD1 (6 bases). From germline, CDR1 is SGDLS and CDR2 YYNGEE. Trimming took off 4 bases at V and 2 bases at J, with 17 bases between the two ends. The CDR3 sequence is 16 residues long. CDR3 DNA sequence: TGTGCCAGCAGCCTTATGGACAGTCCTTCCACAGATACGCAGTATTTT. This codes for CASSLMDSPSTDTQYF.

A single count supports this clone. The chain recombines TRBV19 with TRBJ1-2; tentatively, D is TRBD1 (5 bases). The length of the CDR3 is 14 residues. Trimming shortened V by 7 bases and J by 0 bases, and 12 bases separated the two germline ends. Germline assignment: CDR1 LNHDA and CDR2 SQIVND (reference sequence). The CDR3 region is CASTEQATNYGYTF. CDR3 nucleotide sequence: TGTGCCAGTACCGAACAGGCGACTAACTATGGCTACACCTTC.

The chain recombines TRBV7-9 with TRBJ2-3, with 14 bases identical to TRBD2. CDR3 length: 16 residues. V shed 4 bases, J shed 1 base, and the junction held 1 base outside the gene matches. Germline values: CDR1 SEHNR, CDR2 FQNEAQ (reference sequence). In DNA form, the CDR3 reads TGTGCCAGCAGCTCGGGACTAGCGGGGGGCACAGATACGCAGTATTTT. Its translation: CASSSGLAGGTDTQYF.

V is TRBV5-6 and J is TRBJ2-7; D possibly corresponds to TRBD2 (6 bases). V was shortened by 3 bases and J by 5 bases, with 12 bases between the two germline ends. The germline gives CDR1 SGHDT, CDR2 YYEEEE. The CDR3 is 13 residues long. CDR3 region: CASSWGGAHEQYF. The CDR3 bases are TGTGCCAGCAGCTGGGGAGGTGCCCACGAGCAGTACTTC.

The CDR3 coding sequence is TGCGCCAGCAGCTTGTATCTAGCGAACACCGGGGAGCTGTTTTTT. Translating gives CASSLYLANTGELFF. This chain connects TRBV5-1 to TRBJ2-2; no reliable D call. The germline V and J ends were trimmed by 1 base and 0 bases, with 7 bases remaining between them. The germline CDR1 and CDR2 sequences are SGHRS and YFSETQ. There are 15 residues in the CDR3.

This sequence joins TRBV14 and TRBJ1-2; D gene uncertain. Trimming pared 7 bases from V and 4 bases from J, leaving 13 bases between. Germline lookup yields CDR1 SGHDN and CDR2 FVKESK. This CDR3 contains 13 residues. CDR3 in DNA: TGTGCCAGCACCCTAGACCCCCTCTATGGCTACACCTTC. Translation gives CASTLDPLYGYTF.

The rearrangement joins TRBV29-1 to TRBJ1-1; D is unclear. V dropped 0 bases and J dropped 1 base, with 12 bases sitting between them. In germline, CDR1 is SQVTM, CDR2 ANQGSEA. The CDR3 is made up of 15 amino acids. This CDR3 reads CSVEDRWQSNTEAFF. DNA of the CDR3: TGCAGCGTTGAAGACCGTTGGCAGTCGAACACTGAAGCTTTCTTT.

The chain has TRBV5-1 and TRBJ2-3, with D perhaps TRBD2 (5 bases). Germline CDR1 is SGHRS and CDR2 is YFSETQ. Trimming pared 3 bases from V and 2 bases from J, leaving 10 bases between. The CDR3 contains 14 residues. Written as DNA, the CDR3 is TGCGCCAGCAGCTCCGAGCGGAACACAGATACGCAGTATTTT. Translation: CASSSERNTDTQYF.

In this sample, this clone turned up once. The chain recombines TRBV28 with TRBJ1-3, with D hard to call. The length of the CDR3 is 13 residues. The V gene lost 5 bases and the J gene lost 4 bases, with 9 bases spanning the gap. Germline CDR1 and CDR2: MDHEN and SYDVKM. CDR3 nucleotides: TGTGCCAGCAGTCTCCAGACAGGAAACACCATATATTTT. Its protein is CASSLQTGNTIYF.

The gene calls are TRBV9 and TRBJ2-1, with 9 bases aligning to TRBD2. The CDR3 has 19 amino acids. Trimming cost V 1 base and J 0 bases; bases outside gene matches: 11. CDR1 is SGDLS and CDR2 is YYNGEE in the germline V gene. CDR3 in DNA: TGTGCCAGCAGCGTAAGGAGCGGGGGGACGTTGAGCTCCTACAATGAGCAGTTCTTC. Encoded protein: CASSVRSGGTLSSYNEQFF.